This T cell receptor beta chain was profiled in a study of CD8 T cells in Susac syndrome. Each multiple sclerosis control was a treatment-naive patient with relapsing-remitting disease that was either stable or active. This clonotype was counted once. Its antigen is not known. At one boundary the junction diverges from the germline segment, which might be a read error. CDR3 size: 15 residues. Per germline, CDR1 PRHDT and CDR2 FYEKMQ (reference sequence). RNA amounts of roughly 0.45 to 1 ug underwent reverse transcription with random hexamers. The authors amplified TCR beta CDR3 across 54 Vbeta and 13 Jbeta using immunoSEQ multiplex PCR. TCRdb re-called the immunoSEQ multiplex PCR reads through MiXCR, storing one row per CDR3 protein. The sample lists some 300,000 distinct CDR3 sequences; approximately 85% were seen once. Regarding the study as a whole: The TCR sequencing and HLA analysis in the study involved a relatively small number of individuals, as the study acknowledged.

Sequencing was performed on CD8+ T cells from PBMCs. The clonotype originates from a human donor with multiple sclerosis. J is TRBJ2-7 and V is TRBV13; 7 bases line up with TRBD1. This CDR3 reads CASSLAGTAFYEQYF. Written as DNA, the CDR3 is TGTGCCAGCAGTTTAGCCGGGACAGCTTTCTACGAGCAGTACTTC.